Presented here are 24 T cell receptor beta chains from one specimen sequenced in a study of cytomegalovirus exposure and HLA in healthy donors. In the PCR, 60 Vbeta and 13 Jbeta primers were used. The method was immunoSEQ multiplex PCR; TCRdb's version includes in-frame clones alone and lacks a portion of them. The sample contains some 150,000 clones, about four fifths of which appear only once. Sequencing input: PBMCs. The receptors stem from a woman aged 18 to 35 in good health and CMV-seropositive.

The CDR3: CASSPLGVGAFF. The CDR3 nucleotides read TGTGCCAGCAGCCCCTTAGGGGTGGGAGCTTTCTTT. V and J are TRBV7-2 and TRBJ1-1, with TRBD1 as a possible D gene (5 bases). Trimming pared 5 bases from V and 10 bases from J, leaving 14 bases between. Looked up from germline, CDR1 is SGHTA and CDR2 is FQGNSA. The CDR3 has 12 amino acids.

This chain links TRBV5-1 with TRBJ1-2; D not resolved. Between the trimmed V and J ends, which lost 0 bases and 7 bases, there was a span of 13 bases. Germline CDR1 and CDR2: SGHRS and YFSETQ. The CDR3 totals 14 residues. CDR3 nucleotide sequence: TGCGCCAGCAGCTTGGCCCTAGAGGTTGGTGGCTACACCTTC. Protein sequence: CASSLALEVGGYTF.

This chain links TRBV30 with TRBJ1-1, with TRBD1 matching 7 bases. The trim removed 4 bases at V and 2 bases at J, leaving 7 bases unmatched. The CDR3 is 14 residues long. Germline V CDR1 and CDR2: GTSNPN, SVGIG (reference sequence). As DNA, the CDR3 is TGTGCCTGGAAGACAGGGTTCGTAAACACTGAAGCTTTCTTT. Amino acid sequence: CAWKTGFVNTEAFF. The entire variable domain, with the rest obtained from reference TRBV30 and TRBJ1-1, is as follows: SQTIHQWPATLVQPVGSPLSLECTVEGTSNPNLYWYRQAAGRGLQLLFYSVGIGQISSEVPQNLSASRPQDRQFILSSKKLLLSDSGFYLCAWKTGFVNTEAFFGQGTRLTVV.

The V and J genes are TRBV11-3 and TRBJ2-3; weak D call: TRBD1 (5 bases). The CDR3 consists of 14 residues. Per the germline V gene, CDR1 is SGHNT and CDR2 is YENEEA. Trimming cost V 5 bases and J 4 bases, with 13 bases left between them. CDR3 sequence reads: CASSPGAASDTQYF. The CDR3 DNA follows: TGTGCCAGCAGCCCTGGGGCAGCGTCAGATACGCAGTATTTT.

This chain connects TRBV19 to TRBJ1-4; D might be TRBD1 (6 bases). Trimming pared 9 bases from V and 2 bases from J, leaving 19 bases between. The CDR3 is 16 residues long. Germline values: CDR1 LNHDA, CDR2 SQIVND (reference sequence). CDR3 DNA sequence: TGTGCCAGCAAGCCGGGTCGGACAGTCACTAATGAAAAACTGTTTTTT. Amino acid sequence: CASKPGRTVTNEKLFF.

For this clone: This sample also contains other DNA sequences that code for the same CDR3. The chain recombines TRBV30 with TRBJ1-5; tentatively, D is TRBD1 (5 bases). Trimming removed 0 bases from V and 5 bases from J, with 11 bases in between. CDR3 size: 14 residues. Germline-derived CDR1 and CDR2 are GTSNPN and SVGIG (reference sequence). In DNA form, the CDR3 reads TGTGCCTGGAGTGTAGGGGCAGGCGATCAGCCCCAGCATTTT. Translating gives CAWSVGAGDQPQHF.

The chain carries TRBV4-3 and TRBJ2-7, with TRBD2 identical over 14 bases. Per the germline V gene, CDR1 is LGHNA and CDR2 is YSLEER. The trim removed 3 bases at V and 4 bases at J, leaving 2 bases unmatched. The CDR3 is made up of 15 amino acids. The CDR3 nucleotides read TGCGCCAGCAGCCAGGGACTAGCGGGGGATTACGAGCAGTACTTC. Protein product: CASSQGLAGDYEQYF.

The rearrangement joins TRBV7-8 to TRBJ1-2; D gene unclear. The CDR3 runs to 14 residues. Looked up from germline, CDR1 is SGHVS and CDR2 is FQNEAQ. V dropped 5 bases and J dropped 0 bases, with 10 bases sitting between them. CDR3 bases: TGTGCCAGCAGCCAACTACTATCTAACTATGGCTACACCTTC. Translation gives CASSQLLSNYGYTF.

V usage is TRBV5-6 and J usage is TRBJ1-2; 8 bases line up with TRBD1. The junction had 10 bases not matched to a gene; V was cut back by 3 bases and J by 6 bases. Germline CDR1 reads SGHDT; CDR2 reads YYEEEE. The CDR3 covers 15 residues. CDR3 sequence reads: CASSWGPDRVNGYTF. Here the CDR3 DNA reads TGTGCCAGCAGCTGGGGTCCGGACAGGGTCAATGGCTACACCTTC. Using reference TRBV5-6 and TRBJ1-2 for the parts outside the CDR3, the full variable domain is DAGVTQSPTHLIKTRGQQVTLRCSPKSGHDTVSWYQQALGQGPQFIFQYYEEEERQRGNFPDRFSGHQFPNYSSELNVNALLLGDSALYLCASSWGPDRVNGYTFGSGTRLTVV.

This chain links TRBV9 with TRBJ1-1, with D possibly being TRBD1 (6 bases). The germline CDR1 and CDR2 sequences are SGDLS and YYNGEE. Trimming removed 4 bases at V and 2 bases at J, with 18 bases between. The CDR3 is 16 residues long. As DNA, the CDR3 is TGTGCCAGCAGCTTTGTGGACAGACCACCAAACACTGAAGCTTTCTTT. Its translation is CASSFVDRPPNTEAFF.

The chain links TRBV19 to TRBJ1-1; TRBD1 agrees at 8 bases. Germline assignment: CDR1 LNHDA and CDR2 SQIVND (reference sequence). Unmatched junction bases numbered 2, after V lost 4 bases and J lost 1 base. CDR3 length: 14 residues. This CDR3 is CASSRQGTNTEAFF. CDR3 nucleotides: TGTGCCAGTAGTAGACAGGGGACGAACACTGAAGCTTTCTTT.

The V call is TRBV7-9, the J call TRBJ1-5, with D possibly matching TRBD1 (6 bases). The V end was cut by 1 base, the J end by 3 bases, with 16 bases between. The CDR3 has 17 amino acids. Germline values: CDR1 SEHNR, CDR2 FQNEAQ (reference sequence). CDR3 in amino acids: CASSLESGQPINQPQHF. The CDR3 bases are TGTGCCAGCAGCTTAGAAAGCGGACAGCCTATCAATCAGCCCCAGCATTTT.

The CDR3 nucleotides are TGCAGCACTCGGACAGAGGAAGTCGAGCAGTACTTC. Protein: CSTRTEEVEQYF. The chain is built from TRBV29-1 and TRBJ2-7; a weak D match, TRBD1 (6 bases). V lost 8 bases, J lost 6 bases, and 17 bases lay in between. CDR3 length equals 12 residues. Germline CDR1 and CDR2: SQVTM and ANQGSEA.

Of note for this clone: The same CDR3 can be traced to other DNA sequences in this sample. The J gene is TRBJ1-1, the V gene TRBV6-1, with no clear D. Germline V CDR1 and CDR2: MNHNS, SASEGT. CDR3 size: 11 residues. Trimming left V 5 bases short and J 3 bases short, with 4 bases between. CDR3 loop: CASSRDTEAFF. Written as DNA, the CDR3 is TGTGCCAGCAGTCGGGACACTGAAGCTTTCTTT.

The chain links TRBV9 to TRBJ2-2, with D tentatively TRBD2 (5 bases). The V end lost 2 bases, the J end lost 7 bases, and 9 bases lay between the germline ends. This CDR3 has 13 amino acids. Germline V gene lookup returns CDR1 SGDLS and CDR2 YYNGEE. CDR3 nucleotide sequence: TGTGCCAGCAGCGTGACGGGGTACGGGGAGCTGTTTTTT. Its translation is CASSVTGYGELFF.

The chain combines TRBV4-1 with TRBJ2-5, with 9 nucleotides matching TRBD1. The junction had 13 bases not matched to a gene; V was cut back by 1 base and J by 7 bases. This CDR3 region has 17 residues. Germline values: CDR1 MGHRA, CDR2 YSYEKL. The CDR3 reads CASSQGDRGGFYVTQYF. DNA of the CDR3: TGCGCCAGCAGCCAAGGAGACAGGGGGGGGTTTTACGTGACCCAGTACTTC.

The rearrangement links TRBV2 to TRBJ2-7, with D tentatively TRBD1 (5 bases). Germline assignment: CDR1 SNHLY and CDR2 FYNNEI. The CDR3 is 12 amino acids. V lost 8 bases to trimming and J lost 2 bases, with 10 bases between them. The DNA for the CDR3 is TGTGCCAGCGAACTGGACACCTACGAGCAGTACTTC. Translating gives CASELDTYEQYF.

The chain employs TRBV9 and TRBJ1-1; D uncertain. This CDR3 spans 14 amino acids. The germline CDR1 and CDR2 sequences are SGDLS and YYNGEE. Trimming took off 3 bases at V and 3 bases at J, with 12 bases between the two ends. The CDR3 sequence is CASSGHGLDTEAFF. The CDR3 coding sequence is TGTGCCAGCAGCGGACATGGGTTGGACACTGAAGCTTTCTTT.

This clone showed up just a few times. This rearrangement joins TRBV5-6 to TRBJ2-3; 11 bases match TRBD1. The CDR3 is 15 residues long. The germline gives CDR1 SGHDT, CDR2 YYEEEE. V shed 4 bases, J shed 6 bases, and the junction held 7 bases outside the gene matches. CDR3: CASSLTGTGGDTQYF. The DNA for the CDR3 is TGTGCCAGCAGCCTAACCGGGACAGGGGGGGATACGCAGTATTTT.

V usage is TRBV4-2 and J usage is TRBJ2-1; maybe TRBD2 (5 bases). V was pared by 1 base and J by 6 bases, with 10 bases between. CDR3 length: 14 residues. CDR1 and CDR2 from the germline V gene are LGHNA and YNFKEQ. The CDR3 reads CASSQAWLANEQFF. The CDR3 DNA reads TGTGCCAGCAGCCAAGCGTGGCTAGCCAATGAGCAGTTCTTC.

This rearrangement joins TRBV19 to TRBJ1-5; 9 bases are a match to TRBD1. This CDR3 has 18 amino acids. The V segment lost 1 base and the J segment 7 bases; nucleotides outside the gene matches: 14. The germline V gene has CDR1 LNHDA and CDR2 SQIVND (reference sequence). DNA of the CDR3: TGTGCCAGTAGTATAGGAGGGGGGGGACAGGGTAGCCAGCAGCCCCAGCATTTT. Protein: CASSIGGGGQGSQQPQHF.

The genes are TRBV30 and TRBJ2-3; D remains unclear. Trimming stripped 0 bases from V and 4 bases from J, with 5 bases between. The germline gives CDR1 GTSNPN, CDR2 SVGIG (reference sequence). The CDR3 is made up of 12 amino acids. The CDR3: CAWSVQSDTQYF. The CDR3 region has the DNA TGTGCCTGGAGTGTACAGTCAGATACGCAGTATTTT.

The chain links TRBV7-8 to TRBJ2-2; the D is unclear. Germline-derived CDR1 and CDR2 are SGHVS and FQNEAQ. Trimming shortened V by 5 bases and J by 4 bases, and 11 bases separated the two germline ends. CDR3 size: 14 residues. In DNA form, the CDR3 reads TGTGCCAGCAGCGAAGCCCTGAGCACCGGGGAGCTGTTTTTT. It yields the protein CASSEALSTGELFF.

This chain uses TRBV6-5 with TRBJ2-5; TRBD2 matches 16 bases. Per germline, CDR1 MNHEY and CDR2 SVGAGI. V trimming: 4 bases; J trimming: 7 bases; junction bases outside the gene matches: 6. The CDR3 contains 16 residues. CDR3 DNA sequence: TGTGCCAGCAGTTTGGGACTAGCGGGGGGGCCGGGGACCCAGTACTTC. Translating gives CASSLGLAGGPGTQYF.